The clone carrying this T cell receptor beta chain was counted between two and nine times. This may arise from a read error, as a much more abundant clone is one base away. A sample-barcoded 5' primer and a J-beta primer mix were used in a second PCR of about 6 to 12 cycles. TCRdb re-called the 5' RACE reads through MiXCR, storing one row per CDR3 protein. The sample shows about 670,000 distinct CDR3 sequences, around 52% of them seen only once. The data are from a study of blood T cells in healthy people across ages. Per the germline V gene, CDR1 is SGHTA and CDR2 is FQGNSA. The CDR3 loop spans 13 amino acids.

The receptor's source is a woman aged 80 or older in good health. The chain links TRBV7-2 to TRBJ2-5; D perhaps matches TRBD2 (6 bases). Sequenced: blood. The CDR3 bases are TGTGCCGGCAGCCTCAAAGGAGGGGAGACCCAGTACTTC. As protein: CAGSLKGGETQYF.